This T cell receptor beta chain came from a study of T-cell memory formation after mild COVID-19. 5'RACE with constant-segment primers built TCRalpha and TCRbeta cDNA libraries with UMIs. A single record per CDR3 protein comes from TCRdb applying MiXCR to the 5' RACE reads. This table has some 280,000 distinct CDR3 sequences, around 15% appearing once. This clonotype is medium-sized (0.01 to 0.1%) by share. V lost 0 bases and J 4 bases, leaving 10 bases between the germline ends. The CDR3 sequence is 13 residues long. Germline values: CDR1 GTSNPN, CDR2 SVGIG (reference sequence). This chain joins TRBV30 and TRBJ2-7; tentative D call: TRBD1 (5 bases). The sequenced sample consisted of PBMCs or a T cell subset sorted from them (not recorded which). The clonotype was recovered from a man aged 18 to 30 who had mild COVID-19 (a few samples of this study predate the infection). Cell type and time point are not known. The CDR3 loop is CAWSVQVQYEQYF. The CDR3 DNA follows: TGTGCCTGGAGTGTACAGGTCCAGTACGAGCAGTACTTC.